The rows below give T cell receptor beta chains drawn from one sample of a study of T cells after yellow fever vaccination. In TCRdb, the 5' RACE reads were re-called with MiXCR into one record per CDR3 protein. The sample has 300,000 to 350,000 distinct CDR3 sequences, around 4.5% seen once. The sequences come from PBMCs, collected 15 days after the yellow fever booster vaccination. All receptors derive from a man aged 18 to 29 who received the YFV17D yellow fever vaccine. CDR3s include the opening cysteine and the closing phenylalanine or tryptophan. D genes are given only for firm matches. The listing skips clone size in some rows; elsewhere it reads once, few, many or a size class.

abundance: many
j_gene: TRBJ1-6
d_gene: TRBD1
v_gene: TRBV6-5
CDR3aa: CASRTGYGNSPLHF
CDR3nt: TGTGCCAGCAGGACAGGGTATGGGAATTCACCCCTCCACTTT

abundance: -
j_gene: TRBJ1-1
d_gene: -
v_gene: TRBV30
CDR3aa: CAWSPLGGAEAFF
CDR3nt: TGTGCCTGGAGTCCCCTAGGAGGCGCTGAAGCTTTCTTT

abundance: -
j_gene: TRBJ2-1
d_gene: TRBD2
v_gene: TRBV5-1
CDR3aa: CASSPGGGLWDEQFF
CDR3nt: TGCGCCAGCAGTCCCGGCGGGGGGCTTTGGGATGAGCAGTTCTTC

abundance: many
j_gene: TRBJ2-3
d_gene: -
v_gene: TRBV6-1
CDR3aa: CASSGLLRTLDTQYF
CDR3nt: TGTGCCAGCAGTGGGCTATTGAGAACGTTAGATACGCAGTATTTT

abundance: few
j_gene: TRBJ2-5
d_gene: -
v_gene: TRBV10-3
CDR3aa: CAISVRGSETQYF
CDR3nt: TGTGCCATCAGTGTGCGTGGCTCCGAGACCCAGTACTTC

abundance: -
j_gene: TRBJ2-7
d_gene: TRBD1
v_gene: TRBV7-2
CDR3aa: CASSLVIGQVHYEQYF
CDR3nt: TGTGCCAGCAGCTTAGTTATAGGACAGGTCCACTACGAGCAGTACTTC

abundance: -
j_gene: TRBJ1-2
d_gene: -
v_gene: TRBV13
CDR3aa: CASSFRRGGANGYTF
CDR3nt: TGTGCCAGCAGCTTCAGGCGCGGGGGGGCCAATGGCTACACCTTC

abundance: many
j_gene: TRBJ2-7
d_gene: -
v_gene: TRBV5-1
CDR3aa: CASSLRGYEQYF
CDR3nt: TGCGCCAGCAGCTTGAGGGGTTACGAGCAGTACTTC

abundance: few
j_gene: TRBJ2-3
d_gene: -
v_gene: TRBV5-1
CDR3aa: CASSLAWGQNTDTQYF
CDR3nt: TGCGCCAGCAGCTTGGCCTGGGGTCAGAACACAGATACGCAGTATTTT

abundance: -
j_gene: TRBJ2-2
d_gene: -
v_gene: TRBV6-5
CDR3aa: CASSYSPFLRELFF
CDR3nt: TGTGCCAGCAGTTACTCCCCATTTCTCAGGGAGCTGTTTTTT

abundance: many
j_gene: TRBJ2-7
d_gene: -
v_gene: TRBV12-3/TRBV12-4
CDR3aa: CASSLRNTGPPPYEQYF
CDR3nt: TGTGCCAGCAGTTTGAGAAATACAGGGCCCCCTCCCTACGAGCAGTACTTC

abundance: few
j_gene: TRBJ2-6
d_gene: -
v_gene: TRBV4-3
CDR3aa: CASSRTGLGANVLTF
CDR3nt: TGCGCCAGCAGCCGTACAGGGTTGGGGGCCAACGTCCTGACTTTC

abundance: many
j_gene: TRBJ2-2
d_gene: -
v_gene: TRBV7-2
CDR3aa: CASSRGGANTGELFF
CDR3nt: TGTGCCAGCAGCCGAGGAGGGGCGAACACCGGGGAGCTGTTTTTT

abundance: many
j_gene: TRBJ2-3
d_gene: TRBD1
v_gene: TRBV3-1
CDR3aa: CASSLGTGPSTDTQYF
CDR3nt: TGTGCCAGCAGCCTCGGGACAGGCCCTAGCACAGATACGCAGTATTTT

abundance: many
j_gene: TRBJ2-3
d_gene: TRBD1
v_gene: TRBV20-1
CDR3aa: CSARTGGTDTQYF
CDR3nt: TGCAGTGCTAGGACAGGGGGCACAGATACGCAGTATTTT

abundance: few
j_gene: TRBJ1-6
d_gene: TRBD1
v_gene: TRBV7-2
CDR3aa: CASSLGGTVSPLHF
CDR3nt: TGTGCCAGCAGCTTAGGGGGGACAGTTTCACCCCTCCACTTT

abundance: many
j_gene: TRBJ2-3
d_gene: TRBD2
v_gene: TRBV10-3
CDR3aa: CASAARGSTDTQYF
CDR3nt: TGTGCCAGCGCGGCGCGGGGGTCTACAGATACGCAGTATTTT

abundance: -
j_gene: TRBJ2-1
d_gene: -
v_gene: TRBV3-1
CDR3aa: CASSRSGKNNEQFF
CDR3nt: TGTGCCAGCAGCCGCTCCGGGAAGAACAATGAGCAGTTCTTC

abundance: many
j_gene: TRBJ1-1
d_gene: -
v_gene: TRBV29-1
CDR3aa: CSEGRYTEAFF
CDR3nt: TGCAGCGAAGGAAGATACACTGAAGCTTTCTTT

abundance: many
j_gene: TRBJ2-7
d_gene: -
v_gene: TRBV7-2
CDR3aa: CASSLTGQSYEQYF
CDR3nt: TGTGCCAGCAGCTTGACAGGTCAGTCCTACGAGCAGTACTTC

abundance: few
j_gene: TRBJ2-3
d_gene: -
v_gene: TRBV18
CDR3aa: CASSPNAAVSTDTQYF
CDR3nt: TGTGCCAGCTCACCAAACGCCGCGGTTAGCACAGATACGCAGTATTTT

abundance: many
j_gene: TRBJ2-1
d_gene: TRBD1
v_gene: TRBV5-1
CDR3aa: CASSLGQGVLEQFF
CDR3nt: TGCGCCAGCAGCTTAGGACAGGGGGTTTTGGAGCAGTTCTTC

abundance: many
j_gene: TRBJ2-2
d_gene: -
v_gene: TRBV5-6
CDR3aa: CASSSRNSWGELFF
CDR3nt: TGTGCCAGCAGCTCCCGGAACAGCTGGGGGGAGCTGTTTTTT

abundance: -
j_gene: TRBJ2-3
d_gene: -
v_gene: TRBV29-1
CDR3aa: CSVGTADTQYF
CDR3nt: TGCAGCGTTGGGACGGCAGATACGCAGTATTTT

abundance: many
j_gene: TRBJ1-1
d_gene: -
v_gene: TRBV20-1
CDR3aa: CSAGTDRSNTEAFF
CDR3nt: TGCAGTGCTGGAACGGACAGATCGAACACTGAAGCTTTCTTT

abundance: once
j_gene: TRBJ2-1
d_gene: -
v_gene: TRBV5-1
CDR3aa: CASSLFGDYNEQFF
CDR3nt: TGCGCCAGCAGCTTATTCGGGGATTACAATGAGCAGTTCTTC

abundance: many
j_gene: TRBJ2-5
d_gene: TRBD1
v_gene: TRBV20-1
CDR3aa: CSASLRTGLRETQYF
CDR3nt: TGCAGTGCTAGCCTACGGACAGGGCTTCGCGAGACCCAGTACTTC

abundance: many
j_gene: TRBJ2-3
d_gene: TRBD1
v_gene: TRBV3-1
CDR3aa: CASSLQLDRGRGTDTQYF
CDR3nt: TGTGCCAGCAGCCTACAATTGGACAGGGGAAGGGGCACAGATACGCAGTATTTT

abundance: many
j_gene: TRBJ2-2
d_gene: TRBD1
v_gene: TRBV4-2
CDR3aa: CASSPRTGSGGELFF
CDR3nt: TGTGCCAGCAGCCCTCGGACAGGGAGCGGCGGGGAGCTGTTTTTT

abundance: -
j_gene: TRBJ2-3
d_gene: -
v_gene: TRBV28
CDR3aa: CASSLAPYTDTQYF
CDR3nt: TGTGCCAGCAGTTTAGCGCCTTACACAGATACGCAGTATTTT

abundance: many
j_gene: TRBJ2-5
d_gene: TRBD1
v_gene: TRBV6-9
CDR3aa: CASGAGGPETQYF
CDR3nt: TGTGCCAGCGGGGCAGGGGGCCCAGAGACCCAGTACTTC

abundance: few
j_gene: TRBJ1-2
d_gene: TRBD1
v_gene: TRBV20-1
CDR3aa: CRGQPANYGYTF
CDR3nt: TGCAGGGGACAGCCAGCTAACTATGGCTACACCTTC

abundance: -
j_gene: TRBJ2-1
d_gene: TRBD2
v_gene: TRBV6-5
CDR3aa: CASSSSGGASEQFF
CDR3nt: TGTGCCAGCAGCTCTAGCGGGGGGGCTAGTGAGCAGTTCTTC

abundance: few
j_gene: TRBJ2-3
d_gene: -
v_gene: TRBV18
CDR3aa: CASSPPDGYTDTQYF
CDR3nt: TGTGCCAGCTCACCACCGGACGGGTACACAGATACGCAGTATTTT

abundance: many
j_gene: TRBJ1-5
d_gene: -
v_gene: TRBV7-8
CDR3aa: CASSLERVLGSRNNQPQHF
CDR3nt: TGTGCCAGCAGCTTAGAGAGGGTGTTGGGGAGTCGGAACAATCAGCCCCAGCATTTT

abundance: once
j_gene: TRBJ2-1
d_gene: TRBD2
v_gene: TRBV27
CDR3aa: CASNAGGYNEQFF
CDR3nt: TGTGCCAGCAACGCGGGGGGCTACAATGAGCAGTTCTTC

abundance: -
j_gene: TRBJ1-1
d_gene: -
v_gene: TRBV2
CDR3aa: CASSEGSTEAFF
CDR3nt: TGTGCCAGCAGTGAAGGAAGCACGGAGGCTTTCTTT

abundance: few
j_gene: TRBJ1-4
d_gene: -
v_gene: TRBV18
CDR3aa: CASSPGTRGNEKLFF
CDR3nt: TGTGCCAGCTCACCAGGGACGAGGGGTAATGAAAAACTGTTTTTT

abundance: few
j_gene: TRBJ2-1
d_gene: TRBD1
v_gene: TRBV6-2/TRBV6-3
CDR3aa: CASTARGRGDEQFF
CDR3nt: TGTGCCAGCACCGCGAGGGGGCGCGGCGATGAGCAGTTCTTC

abundance: many
j_gene: TRBJ2-1
d_gene: TRBD1
v_gene: TRBV10-3
CDR3aa: CAISETIQGPGYNEQFF
CDR3nt: TGTGCCATCAGTGAGACCATACAGGGGCCCGGCTACAATGAGCAGTTCTTC

abundance: many
j_gene: TRBJ2-1
d_gene: -
v_gene: TRBV6-1
CDR3aa: CASNDGTQVLEQFF
CDR3nt: TGTGCCAGCAATGATGGGACTCAAGTTTTGGAGCAGTTCTTC

abundance: many
j_gene: TRBJ2-3
d_gene: -
v_gene: TRBV5-1
CDR3aa: CASSLALALSTDTQYF
CDR3nt: TGCGCCAGCAGCTTGGCCCTAGCCCTTAGCACAGATACGCAGTATTTT

abundance: -
j_gene: TRBJ2-5
d_gene: -
v_gene: TRBV6-6
CDR3aa: CASSRGQIQETQYF
CDR3nt: TGTGCCAGCAGCCGAGGACAGATTCAAGAGACCCAGTACTTC

abundance: few
j_gene: TRBJ1-5
d_gene: TRBD1
v_gene: TRBV12-3/TRBV12-4
CDR3aa: CASRMGDRPQHF
CDR3nt: TGTGCCAGCAGAATGGGGGACAGACCCCAGCATTTT

abundance: -
j_gene: TRBJ2-3
d_gene: TRBD1
v_gene: TRBV7-2
CDR3aa: CASSPTGANTDTQYF
CDR3nt: TGTGCCAGCAGCCCTACAGGGGCGAACACAGATACGCAGTATTTT

abundance: many
j_gene: TRBJ2-1
d_gene: -
v_gene: TRBV5-6
CDR3aa: CASSGLSNEQFF
CDR3nt: TGTGCCAGCAGCGGCCTTAGCAATGAGCAGTTCTTC

abundance: few
j_gene: TRBJ2-5
d_gene: -
v_gene: TRBV7-2
CDR3aa: CASSLMTGGETQYF
CDR3nt: TGTGCCAGCAGCTTAATGACAGGAGGAGAGACCCAGTACTTC

abundance: few
j_gene: TRBJ2-3
d_gene: -
v_gene: TRBV7-9
CDR3aa: CAISNGYDTQYF
CDR3nt: TGTGCCATCTCAAACGGATACGATACGCAGTATTTT

abundance: many
j_gene: TRBJ2-7
d_gene: TRBD1
v_gene: TRBV5-1
CDR3aa: CASSLAVDRGFEQYF
CDR3nt: TGCGCCAGCAGCTTGGCCGTGGACAGGGGTTTCGAGCAGTACTTC

abundance: few
j_gene: TRBJ2-3
d_gene: -
v_gene: TRBV28
CDR3aa: CASSLVDHRATDTQYF
CDR3nt: TGTGCCAGCAGTTTAGTGGATCACAGGGCCACAGATACGCAGTATTTT

abundance: few
j_gene: TRBJ2-5
d_gene: TRBD1
v_gene: TRBV10-3
CDR3aa: CANSPGGGETQYF
CDR3nt: TGTGCCAACTCTCCAGGGGGTGGTGAGACCCAGTACTTC